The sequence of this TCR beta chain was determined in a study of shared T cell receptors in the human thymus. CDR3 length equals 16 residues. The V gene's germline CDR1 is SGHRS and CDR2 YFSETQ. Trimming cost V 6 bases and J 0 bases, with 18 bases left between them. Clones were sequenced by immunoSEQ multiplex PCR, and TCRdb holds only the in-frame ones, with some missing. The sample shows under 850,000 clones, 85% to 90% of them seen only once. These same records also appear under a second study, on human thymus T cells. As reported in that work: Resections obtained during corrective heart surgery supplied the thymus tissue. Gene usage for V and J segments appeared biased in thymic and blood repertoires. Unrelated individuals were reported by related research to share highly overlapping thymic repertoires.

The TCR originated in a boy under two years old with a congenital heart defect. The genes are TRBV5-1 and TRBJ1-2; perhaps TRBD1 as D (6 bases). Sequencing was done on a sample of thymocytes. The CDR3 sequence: CASTKPHREANYGYTF. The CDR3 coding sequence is TGCGCCAGCACCAAACCACACAGGGAAGCTAACTATGGCTACACCTTC.